This note documents a single TCR beta chain sequence. These data come from a study of blood T cell repertoires in COVID-19. Study-wide background: T cells, B-cell-depleted T cells, or PBMCs provided the cDNA or gDNA that served as material.

The repertoire was sequenced with immunoSEQ multiplex PCR; TCRdb's copy has only in-frame clones and lacks some. The sample lists roughly 9,000 clones; 86% were seen once. This CDR3 contains 15 residues. Unmatched junction bases numbered 3, after V lost 0 bases and J lost 5 bases. Germline V gene sequence: CDR1 MNHEY, CDR2 SMNVEV (reference sequence). The chain combines TRBV27 with TRBJ1-4, with 7 bases identical to TRBD1. Source material: peripheral blood. This clonotype was sampled from a man aged 55-75 years with acute or convalescent COVID-19. In DNA form, the CDR3 reads TGTGCCAGCAGTTTATCGACGACAGGGAATGAAAAACTGTTTTTT. Residues: CASSLSTTGNEKLFF.